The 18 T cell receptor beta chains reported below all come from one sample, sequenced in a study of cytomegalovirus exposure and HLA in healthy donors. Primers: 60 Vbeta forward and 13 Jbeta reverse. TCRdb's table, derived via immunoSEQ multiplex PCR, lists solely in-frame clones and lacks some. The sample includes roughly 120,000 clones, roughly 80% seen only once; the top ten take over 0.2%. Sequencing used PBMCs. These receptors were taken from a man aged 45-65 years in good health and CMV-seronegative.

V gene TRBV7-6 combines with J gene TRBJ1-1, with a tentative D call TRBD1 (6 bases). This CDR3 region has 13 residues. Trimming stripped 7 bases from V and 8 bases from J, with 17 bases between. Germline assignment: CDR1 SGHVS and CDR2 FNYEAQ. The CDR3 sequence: CASTLGHDQEAFF. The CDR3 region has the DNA TGTGCCAGCACCTTGGGACACGACCAAGAAGCTTTCTTT.

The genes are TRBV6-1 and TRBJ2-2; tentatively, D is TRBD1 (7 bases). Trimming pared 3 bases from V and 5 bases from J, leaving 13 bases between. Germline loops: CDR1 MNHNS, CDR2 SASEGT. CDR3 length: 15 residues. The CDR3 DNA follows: TGTGCCAGCAGTGAGGAGGGGGCGAGGACCGGGGAGCTGTTTTTT. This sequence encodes CASSEEGARTGELFF.

CDR3 DNA sequence: TGTGCCAGCTCGAGATCGGGGGTCTACGAGCAGTACTTC. This gives the protein CASSRSGVYEQYF. The chain links TRBV27 to TRBJ2-7, with D tentatively TRBD2 (6 bases). V gave up 8 bases and J gave up 3 bases, with 14 bases separating them. The CDR3 length is 13 residues. The germline V gene encodes CDR1 MNHEY and CDR2 SMNVEV (reference sequence).

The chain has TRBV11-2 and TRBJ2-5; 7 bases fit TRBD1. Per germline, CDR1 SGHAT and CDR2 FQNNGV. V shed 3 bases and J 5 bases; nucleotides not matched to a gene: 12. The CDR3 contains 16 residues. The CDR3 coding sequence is TGTGCCAGCAGCTTGTACACCGCGAAAGGGGGCGAGACCCAGTACTTC. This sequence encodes CASSLYTAKGGETQYF.

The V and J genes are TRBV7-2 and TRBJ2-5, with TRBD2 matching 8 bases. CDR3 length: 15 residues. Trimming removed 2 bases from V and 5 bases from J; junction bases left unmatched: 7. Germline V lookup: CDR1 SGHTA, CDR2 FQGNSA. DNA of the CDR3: TGTGCCAGCAGCTTACCCACAGCGGGGGTGGAGACCCAGTACTTC. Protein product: CASSLPTAGVETQYF.

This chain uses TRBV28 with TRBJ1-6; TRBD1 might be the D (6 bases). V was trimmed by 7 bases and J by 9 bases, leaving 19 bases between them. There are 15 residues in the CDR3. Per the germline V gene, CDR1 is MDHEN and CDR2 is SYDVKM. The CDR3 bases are TGTGCCAGCACCGGGATGACAGGTACAAGTTCACCCCTCCACTTT. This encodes CASTGMTGTSSPLHF.

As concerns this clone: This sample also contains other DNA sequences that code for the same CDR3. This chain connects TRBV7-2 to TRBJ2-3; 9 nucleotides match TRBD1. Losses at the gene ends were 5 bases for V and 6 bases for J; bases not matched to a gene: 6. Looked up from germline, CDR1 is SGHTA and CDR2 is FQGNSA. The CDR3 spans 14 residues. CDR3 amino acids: CASSPGQGTDTQYF. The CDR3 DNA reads TGTGCCAGCAGCCCTGGACAGGGGACGGATACGCAGTATTTT.

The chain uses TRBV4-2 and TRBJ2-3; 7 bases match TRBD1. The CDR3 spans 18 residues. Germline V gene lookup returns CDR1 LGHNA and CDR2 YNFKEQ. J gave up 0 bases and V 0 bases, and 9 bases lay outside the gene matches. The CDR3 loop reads CASSQERQGYSSTDTQYF. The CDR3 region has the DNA TGTGCCAGCAGCCAAGAAAGACAGGGTTATTCCAGCACAGATACGCAGTATTTT.

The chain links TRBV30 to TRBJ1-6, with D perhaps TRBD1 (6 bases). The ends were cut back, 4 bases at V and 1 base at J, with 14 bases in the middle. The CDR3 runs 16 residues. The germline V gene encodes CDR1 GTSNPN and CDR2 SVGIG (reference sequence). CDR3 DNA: TGTGCCTGGAAGGGGGGGACACATTCCTATAATTCACCCCTCCACTTT. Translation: CAWKGGTHSYNSPLHF.

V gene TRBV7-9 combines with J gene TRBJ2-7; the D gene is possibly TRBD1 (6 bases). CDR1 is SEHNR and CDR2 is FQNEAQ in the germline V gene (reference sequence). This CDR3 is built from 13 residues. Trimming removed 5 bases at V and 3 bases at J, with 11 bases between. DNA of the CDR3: TGTGCCAGCAGCCCACCACAGGGCTACGAGCAGTACTTC. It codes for CASSPPQGYEQYF.

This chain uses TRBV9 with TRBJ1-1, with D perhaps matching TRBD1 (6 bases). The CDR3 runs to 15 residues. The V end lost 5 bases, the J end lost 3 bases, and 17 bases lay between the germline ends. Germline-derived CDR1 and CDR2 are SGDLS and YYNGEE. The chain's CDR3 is CASSRTTGMYTEAFF. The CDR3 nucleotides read TGTGCCAGCAGTCGTACTACAGGGATGTACACTGAAGCTTTCTTT.

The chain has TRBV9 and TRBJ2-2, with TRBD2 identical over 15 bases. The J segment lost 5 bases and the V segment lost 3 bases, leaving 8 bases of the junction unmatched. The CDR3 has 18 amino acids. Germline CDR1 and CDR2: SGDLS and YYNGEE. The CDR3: CASSAPGLAGGGTGELFF. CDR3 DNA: TGTGCCAGCAGCGCCCCGGGACTAGCGGGAGGTGGAACCGGGGAGCTGTTTTTT.

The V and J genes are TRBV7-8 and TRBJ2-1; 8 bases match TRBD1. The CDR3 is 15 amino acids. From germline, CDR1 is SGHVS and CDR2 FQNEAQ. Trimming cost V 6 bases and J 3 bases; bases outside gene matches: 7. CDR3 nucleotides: TGTGCCAGCAGAAATGACAGGGGAATCTACAATGAGCAGTTCTTC. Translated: CASRNDRGIYNEQFF.

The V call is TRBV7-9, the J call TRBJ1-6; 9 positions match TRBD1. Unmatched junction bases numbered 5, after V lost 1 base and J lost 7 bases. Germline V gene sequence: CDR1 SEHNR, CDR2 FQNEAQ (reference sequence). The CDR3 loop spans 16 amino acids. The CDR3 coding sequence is TGTGCCAGCAGCTTAGATGGGACAGGGTGGAATTCACCCCTCCACTTT. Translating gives CASSLDGTGWNSPLHF.

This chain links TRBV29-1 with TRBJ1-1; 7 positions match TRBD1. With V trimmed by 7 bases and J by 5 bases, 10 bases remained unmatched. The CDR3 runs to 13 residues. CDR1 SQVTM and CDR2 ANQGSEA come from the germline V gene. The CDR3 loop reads CSGGQAGSTEAFF. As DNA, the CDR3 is TGCAGCGGAGGACAGGCGGGAAGTACTGAAGCTTTCTTT.

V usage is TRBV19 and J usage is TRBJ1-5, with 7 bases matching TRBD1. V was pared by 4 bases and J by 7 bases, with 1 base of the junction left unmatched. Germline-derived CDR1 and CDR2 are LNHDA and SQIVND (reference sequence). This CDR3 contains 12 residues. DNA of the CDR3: TGTGCCAGTAGTACAGGGGGACAGCCCCAGCATTTT. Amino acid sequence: CASSTGGQPQHF.

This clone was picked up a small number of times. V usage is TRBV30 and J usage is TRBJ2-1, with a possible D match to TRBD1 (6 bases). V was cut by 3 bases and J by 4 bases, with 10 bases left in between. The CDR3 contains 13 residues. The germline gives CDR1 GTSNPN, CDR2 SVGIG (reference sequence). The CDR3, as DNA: TGTGCCTGGAGCGACAGGATGTACAATGAGCAGTTCTTC. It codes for CAWSDRMYNEQFF.

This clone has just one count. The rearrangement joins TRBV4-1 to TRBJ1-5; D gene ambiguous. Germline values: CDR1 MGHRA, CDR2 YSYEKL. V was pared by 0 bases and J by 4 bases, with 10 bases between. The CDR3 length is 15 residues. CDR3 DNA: TGCGCCAGCAGCCAAGATGCGGCGCTAAATCAGCCCCAGCATTTT. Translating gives CASSQDAALNQPQHF.